Presented here are 5 T cell receptor beta chains from one specimen sequenced in a study of blood T cell repertoires in COVID-19. Sequencing used immunoSEQ multiplex PCR; TCRdb keeps in-frame clones, though not all of them. The table records under 150,000 clones, 65% to 85% of them present only once. What was sequenced was peripheral blood. The receptors originated from an elderly woman with acute or convalescent COVID-19.

The V call is TRBV6-5, the J call TRBJ2-1; tentative D call: TRBD2 (7 bases). Per the germline V gene, CDR1 is MNHEY and CDR2 is SVGAGI. V was shortened by 7 bases and J by 7 bases, with 20 bases between the two germline ends. The CDR3 loop spans 15 amino acids. The CDR3 loop is CASIADRREGNEQFF. Here the CDR3 DNA reads TGTGCCAGCATTGCTGACAGGAGGGAGGGGAATGAGCAGTTCTTC.

This clone was detected only once. The rearrangement joins TRBV5-1 to TRBJ1-2; 8 nucleotides line up with TRBD1. This CDR3 comprises 13 residues. In germline, CDR1 is SGHRS, CDR2 YFSETQ. V was pared by 4 bases and J by 7 bases, with 6 bases of the junction left unmatched. This CDR3 is CASSPGQGGGYTF. CDR3 in DNA: TGCGCCAGCAGCCCTGGACAGGGTGGTGGCTACACCTTC. The full variable domain, with the rest looked up from reference TRBV5-1 and TRBJ1-2, is KAGVTQTPRYLIKTRGQQVTLSCSPISGHRSVSWYQQTPGQGLQFLFEYFSETQRNKGNFPGRFSGRQFSNSRSEMNVSTLELGDSALYLCASSPGQGGGYTFGSGTRLTVV.

The V call is TRBV5-4, the J call TRBJ2-7, with D possibly TRBD1 on 6 matching bases. The germline gives CDR1 SGHNT, CDR2 YYREEE (reference sequence). Trimming took 4 bases from V and 3 from J, leaving 11 bases between them. The CDR3 contains 13 residues. CDR3 region: CASSPGTLYEQYF. For the CDR3, the DNA is TGTGCCAGCAGCCCCGGGACACTCTACGAGCAGTACTTC.

The V call is TRBV9, the J call TRBJ1-5, with D uncertain. Germline values: CDR1 SGDLS, CDR2 YYNGEE. The CDR3 loop spans 14 amino acids. Trimming removed 4 bases at V and 5 bases at J, with 13 bases between. The CDR3 loop is CASSSQGGHQPQHF. DNA of the CDR3: TGTGCCAGCAGCTCCCAAGGCGGGCATCAGCCCCAGCATTTT.

The genes are TRBV4-1 and TRBJ2-1; 7 nucleotides align to TRBD2. Germline V gene data show CDR1 as MGHRA and CDR2 as YSYEKL. The CDR3 extends over 12 amino acids. The junction had 6 bases not matched to a gene; V was cut back by 5 bases and J by 11 bases. The DNA of the CDR3 is TGCGCCAGCAGCTTCCTAGCGGAAAAGCAGTTCTTC. This translates into CASSFLAEKQFF.